These 2 T cell receptor beta chains share one sample of origin, sequenced in a study of CD4 T cells in relation to SARS-CoV-2 and coronaviruses. This table comes from immunoSEQ multiplex PCR, and its TCRdb copy is limited to in-frame clones, with some not included. The table records 13,000 or so clones, 69% of them present only once. These receptors have no identified antigens. The unexposed donors gave CD4+ T cells in about 2011-2018, prior to COVID-19. Isolation of CD4+ T cells took place after roughly nine days in culture. Sequencing was carried out using CD4+ T cells from PBMCs, cultured in vitro. These receptors originate from a human donor in good health.

V gene TRBV12-5 combines with J gene TRBJ2-7; 9 nucleotides match TRBD1. There are 16 residues in the CDR3. V was clipped by 0 bases and J by 6 bases; unmatched bases: 9. In germline, CDR1 is LGHNT, CDR2 FRNRAP. CDR3 sequence reads: CASGLVLTGTGTEQYF. The CDR3 DNA is TGTGCTAGTGGTTTGGTACTTACCGGGACAGGGACCGAGCAGTACTTC.

The chain is built from TRBV15 and TRBJ2-3, with 8 bases that match TRBD1. Germline V CDR1 and CDR2: LNHNV, YYDKDF (reference sequence). Losses at the gene ends were 8 bases for V and 1 base for J; bases not matched to a gene: 2. The CDR3 length is 13 residues. The CDR3 DNA reads TGTGCCACCTCAGGGGGCCGCACAGATACGCAGTATTTT. Its protein product is CATSGGRTDTQYF.